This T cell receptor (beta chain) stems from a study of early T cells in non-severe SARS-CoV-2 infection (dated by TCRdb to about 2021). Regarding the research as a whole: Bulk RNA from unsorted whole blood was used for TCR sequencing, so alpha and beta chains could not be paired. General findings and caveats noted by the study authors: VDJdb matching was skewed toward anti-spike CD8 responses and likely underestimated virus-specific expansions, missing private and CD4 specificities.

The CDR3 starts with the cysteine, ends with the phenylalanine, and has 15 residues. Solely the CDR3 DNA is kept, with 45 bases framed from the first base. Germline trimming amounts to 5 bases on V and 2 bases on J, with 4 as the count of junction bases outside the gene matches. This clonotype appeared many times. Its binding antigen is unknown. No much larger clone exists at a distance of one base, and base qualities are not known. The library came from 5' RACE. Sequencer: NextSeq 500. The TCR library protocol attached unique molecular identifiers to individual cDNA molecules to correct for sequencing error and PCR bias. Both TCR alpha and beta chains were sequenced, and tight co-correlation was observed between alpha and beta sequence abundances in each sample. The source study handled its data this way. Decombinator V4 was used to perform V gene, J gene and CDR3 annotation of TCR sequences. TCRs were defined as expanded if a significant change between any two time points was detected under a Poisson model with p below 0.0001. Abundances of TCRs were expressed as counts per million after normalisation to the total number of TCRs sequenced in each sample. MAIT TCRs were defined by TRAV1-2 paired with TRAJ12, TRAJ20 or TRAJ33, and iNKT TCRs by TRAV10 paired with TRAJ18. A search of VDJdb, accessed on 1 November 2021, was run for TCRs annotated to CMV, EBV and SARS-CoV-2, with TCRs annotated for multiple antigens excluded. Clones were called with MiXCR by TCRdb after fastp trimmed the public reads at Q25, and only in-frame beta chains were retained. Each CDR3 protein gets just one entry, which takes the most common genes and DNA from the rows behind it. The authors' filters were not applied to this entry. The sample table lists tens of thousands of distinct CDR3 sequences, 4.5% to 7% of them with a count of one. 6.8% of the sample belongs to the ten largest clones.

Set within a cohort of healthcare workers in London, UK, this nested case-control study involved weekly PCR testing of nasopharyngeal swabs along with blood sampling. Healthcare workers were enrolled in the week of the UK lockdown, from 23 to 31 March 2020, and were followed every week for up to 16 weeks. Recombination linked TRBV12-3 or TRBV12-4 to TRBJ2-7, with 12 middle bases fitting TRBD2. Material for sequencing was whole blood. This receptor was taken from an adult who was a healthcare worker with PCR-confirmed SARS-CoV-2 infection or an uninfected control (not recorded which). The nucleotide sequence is TGTGCCAGCAGTCTGAGACTAGCGGGGGCCTACGAGCAGTACTTC. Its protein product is CASSLRLAGAYEQYF.